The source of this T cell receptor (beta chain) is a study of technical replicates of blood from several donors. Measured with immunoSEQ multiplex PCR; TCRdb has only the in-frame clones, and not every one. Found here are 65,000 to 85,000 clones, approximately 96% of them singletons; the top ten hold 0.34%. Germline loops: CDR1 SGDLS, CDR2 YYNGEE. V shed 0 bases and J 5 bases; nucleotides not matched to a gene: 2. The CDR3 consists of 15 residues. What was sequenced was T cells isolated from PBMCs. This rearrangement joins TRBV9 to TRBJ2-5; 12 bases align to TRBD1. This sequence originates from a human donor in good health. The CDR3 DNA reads TGTGCCAGCAGCGTAGGGGACAGGGGGCGGGAGACCCAGTACTTC. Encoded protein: CASSVGDRGRETQYF.